Shown below are 32 T cell receptor beta chains from a single sample sequenced in a study of cytomegalovirus exposure and HLA in healthy donors. Researchers ran the PCR with 60 Vbeta and 13 Jbeta primers. Libraries were prepared by immunoSEQ multiplex PCR; TCRdb keeps only in-frame clonotypes and omits some of them. The table lists 110,000 or so clones, around 15% of them singletons. The sequenced sample consisted of PBMCs. The receptors shown here come from a female donor in good health and CMV-seronegative.

The V gene is TRBV4-1, the J gene TRBJ2-5; 8 nucleotides line up with TRBD2. This CDR3 spans 16 amino acids. Germline CDR1 reads MGHRA; CDR2 reads YSYEKL. V gave up 6 bases and J gave up 9 bases; unmatched junction bases: 18. The CDR3 spells CASSLRPGLVPGAQYF. CDR3 DNA sequence: TGCGCCAGCAGTCTAAGACCGGGACTAGTCCCAGGGGCCCAGTACTTC.

This clone was picked up a small number of times. The rearrangement uses TRBV30 and TRBJ2-7, with D perhaps matching TRBD1 (6 bases). Between the trimmed V and J ends, which lost 2 bases and 2 bases, there was a span of 16 bases. The CDR3 has 15 amino acids. Germline V lookup: CDR1 GTSNPN, CDR2 SVGIG (reference sequence). CDR3 sequence: CAWSRPSTGTYEQYF. DNA of the CDR3: TGTGCCTGGAGTAGACCCTCGACAGGCACCTACGAGCAGTACTTC.

There are a few counts of this clone. The chain employs TRBV28 and TRBJ1-1; D is uncertain. The CDR3 runs 12 residues. Looked up from germline, CDR1 is MDHEN and CDR2 is SYDVKM. Trimming removed 10 bases at V and 1 base at J, with 10 bases between. For the CDR3, the DNA is TGTGCCACTGGGCGGGGGAACACTGAAGCTTTCTTT. It yields the protein CATGRGNTEAFF.

The rearrangement uses TRBV10-3 and TRBJ2-3; D perhaps matches TRBD2 (5 bases). The CDR3 sequence is 15 residues long. V was trimmed by 7 bases and J by 3 bases, leaving 17 bases between them. Looked up from germline, CDR1 is ENHRY and CDR2 is SYGVKD. CDR3 sequence reads: CAITAGFLRTDTQYF. Written as DNA, the CDR3 is TGTGCCATCACGGCGGGTTTTCTCCGGACAGATACGCAGTATTTT.

In its sample, this clone was seen a few times. The chain has TRBV5-1 and TRBJ2-7; 9 bases map to TRBD1. CDR1 is SGHRS, CDR2 YFSETQ, per germline. Germline trimming cut 1 base from V and 2 bases from J; bases unmatched to any gene: 1. CDR3 length: 14 amino acids. The CDR3 sequence is CASSLTGGPYEQYF. The CDR3 nucleotides are TGCGCCAGCAGCTTGACAGGGGGCCCCTACGAGCAGTACTTC.

This chain links TRBV14 with TRBJ1-4, with a weak D call TRBD1 (5 bases). V was clipped by 5 bases and J by 3 bases, with 13 bases between them. The CDR3 runs 15 residues. Germline V gives CDR1 SGHDN, CDR2 FVKESK. The CDR3 reads CASSASGRPNEKLFF. The CDR3 nucleotides read TGTGCCAGCAGCGCGTCAGGGAGGCCTAATGAAAAACTGTTTTTT.

The V call is TRBV6-6, the J call TRBJ1-5, with D possibly matching TRBD1 (6 bases). The CDR3 covers 16 residues. Germline values: CDR1 MNHNY, CDR2 SVGAGI (reference sequence). Trimming removed 5 bases at V and 0 bases at J, with 14 bases between. CDR3 DNA: TGTGCCAGCAGTGGCAGGGGTAGCCCTAGCAATCAGCCCCAGCATTTT. Translated, it gives CASSGRGSPSNQPQHF.

This clone was detected only a few times. The chain uses TRBV5-1 and TRBJ1-1; D unclear. The germline V gene encodes CDR1 SGHRS and CDR2 YFSETQ. V lost 0 bases to trimming and J lost 3 bases, with 9 bases between them. The CDR3 covers 14 residues. The CDR3 nucleotides are TGCGCCAGCAGCTTGGAGTCCGGGGACACTGAAGCTTTCTTT. Amino acids: CASSLESGDTEAFF.

This clone was seen a handful of times. J is TRBJ2-7 and V is TRBV27, with D perhaps matching TRBD1 (5 bases). Trimming removed 1 base at V and 5 bases at J, with 9 bases between. This CDR3 region has 13 residues. Germline V CDR1 and CDR2: MNHEY, SMNVEV (reference sequence). The CDR3, as DNA: TGTGCCAGCAGTTTATGGGCAGGGCACGAGCAGTACTTC. Protein product: CASSLWAGHEQYF.

CDR3 amino acids: CASSQGTGGRYEQYF. The CDR3 DNA follows: TGTGCCAGCAGCCAAGGTACGGGAGGGAGGTACGAGCAGTACTTC. The V gene is TRBV4-2, the J gene TRBJ2-7, with TRBD2 matching over 8 bases. This CDR3 has 15 residues. The V segment lost 1 base and the J segment 4 bases; nucleotides outside the gene matches: 6. Germline CDR1 reads LGHNA; CDR2 reads YNFKEQ.

The V call is TRBV5-1, the J call TRBJ1-1, with 9 bases that match TRBD1. CDR3 length: 14 amino acids. CDR1 is SGHRS and CDR2 is YFSETQ in the germline V gene. Losses at the gene ends were 4 bases for V and 5 bases for J; bases not matched to a gene: 6. CDR3 in amino acids: CASSLQGARTEAFF. The CDR3 DNA follows: TGCGCCAGCAGCCTACAGGGGGCGCGGACTGAAGCTTTCTTT.

This chain links TRBV9 with TRBJ2-7; D is possibly TRBD1 (7 bases). The CDR3 length is 15 residues. With 0 bases removed from V and 3 bases from J, the gap between germline ends came to 13 bases. CDR1 is SGDLS and CDR2 is YYNGEE in the germline V gene. The CDR3 reads CASSVGGDSFYEQYF. The CDR3, as DNA: TGTGCCAGCAGCGTAGGGGGGGACAGCTTCTACGAGCAGTACTTC.

Only a few counts were recorded for this clone. V gene TRBV30 combines with J gene TRBJ2-7; D perhaps matches TRBD2 (6 bases). The germline V gene encodes CDR1 GTSNPN and CDR2 SVGIG (reference sequence). There are 13 residues in the CDR3. Trimming removed 5 bases at V and 0 bases at J, with 11 bases between. CDR3 loop: CAWESGSSYEQYF. The DNA for the CDR3 is TGTGCCTGGGAGTCCGGGAGCTCCTACGAGCAGTACTTC. The complete variable domain, with remaining parts taken from reference TRBV30 and TRBJ2-7, reads SQTIHQWPATLVQPVGSPLSLECTVEGTSNPNLYWYRQAAGRGLQLLFYSVGIGQISSEVPQNLSASRPQDRQFILSSKKLLLSDSGFYLCAWESGSSYEQYFGPGTRLTVT.

This clone was detected only a few times. The J gene is TRBJ2-7, the V gene TRBV9; 13 nucleotides match TRBD2. The V segment lost 3 bases and the J segment 2 bases; nucleotides outside the gene matches: 2. This CDR3 is built from 15 residues. Germline V gene sequence: CDR1 SGDLS, CDR2 YYNGEE. CDR3 bases: TGTGCCAGCAGCGCCGGGACTAGCGGGACCTACGAGCAGTACTTC. This encodes CASSAGTSGTYEQYF.

The chain employs TRBV28 and TRBJ1-2, with TRBD1 matching 10 bases. V dropped 1 base and J dropped 7; count of bases not matched to a gene: 3. This CDR3 has 14 amino acids. Looked up from germline, CDR1 is MDHEN and CDR2 is SYDVKM. CDR3 bases: TGTGCCAGCAGTTTATACCGGGACAGGGGTGGCTACACCTTC. The encoded protein is CASSLYRDRGGYTF.

The V gene is TRBV7-8, the J gene TRBJ2-5, with 12 bases aligning to TRBD2. V dropped 5 bases and J dropped 5; count of bases not matched to a gene: 6. The length of the CDR3 is 15 residues. CDR1 is SGHVS, CDR2 FQNEAQ, per germline. The CDR3 loop reads CASSPTGTSGETQYF. The CDR3 DNA follows: TGTGCCAGCAGCCCGACCGGGACTAGCGGGGAGACCCAGTACTTC.

The chain joins TRBV4-1 to TRBJ1-5; D is possibly TRBD1 (5 bases). The V end was cut by 0 bases, the J end by 0 bases, with 12 bases between. CDR1 MGHRA and CDR2 YSYEKL come from the germline V gene. The CDR3 totals 17 residues. CDR3 amino acids: CASSQEGGRGSNQPQHF. The CDR3 coding sequence is TGCGCCAGCAGCCAAGAAGGAGGGAGGGGTAGCAATCAGCCCCAGCATTTT.

This chain connects TRBV5-6 to TRBJ1-2, with D possibly being TRBD1 (6 bases). Germline V gene sequence: CDR1 SGHDT, CDR2 YYEEEE. This CDR3 contains 13 residues. V was cut by 0 bases and J by 6 bases, with 9 bases left in between. In DNA, the CDR3 is TGTGCCAGCAGCTTGGACAGGGCGGATGGCTACACCTTC. The encoded protein is CASSLDRADGYTF. The entire variable domain, with the rest obtained from reference TRBV5-6 and TRBJ1-2, is as follows: DAGVTQSPTHLIKTRGQQVTLRCSPKSGHDTVSWYQQALGQGPQFIFQYYEEEERQRGNFPDRFSGHQFPNYSSELNVNALLLGDSALYLCASSLDRADGYTFGSGTRLTVV.

The V call is TRBV5-4, the J call TRBJ2-3, with 8 bases aligning to TRBD2. Trimming cost V 0 bases and J 4 bases; bases outside gene matches: 4. CDR1 and CDR2 (germline): SGHNT, YYREEE (reference sequence). CDR3 length: 15 residues. CDR3 sequence: CASSLAGGLSDTQYF. DNA for the CDR3: TGTGCCAGCAGCTTGGCGGGAGGGCTGTCAGATACGCAGTATTTT.

This clone was recorded many times. The chain couples TRBV25-1 to TRBJ2-7, with 7 bases identical to TRBD1. V was clipped by 5 bases and J by 4 bases; unmatched bases: 5. Germline V gives CDR1 MGHDK, CDR2 SYGVNS. The CDR3 contains 13 residues. CDR3: CASSPGTEYEQYF. CDR3 DNA sequence: TGTGCCAGCAGTCCGGGGACAGAATACGAGCAGTACTTC.

This clone was detected only a few times. In DNA, the CDR3 is TGTGCCAGCAGCTTAGGGCGGCTTCGAACAGATACGCAGTATTTT. This gives the protein CASSLGRLRTDTQYF. The chain combines TRBV7-8 with TRBJ2-3, with D hard to call. Trimming took off 1 base at V and 3 bases at J, with 11 bases between the two ends. This CDR3 region has 15 residues. The germline V gene encodes CDR1 SGHVS and CDR2 FQNEAQ.

This clone was observed a handful of times. This sequence joins TRBV7-9 and TRBJ1-4, with unresolved D. The CDR3 consists of 14 residues. Germline V gene data show CDR1 as SEHNR and CDR2 as FQNEAQ (reference sequence). Trimming removed 0 bases from V and 5 bases from J, with 7 bases in between. The CDR3 nucleotides read TGTGCCAGCAGCTTAGCGCGGGCGAATGAAAAACTGTTTTTT. Its protein is CASSLARANEKLFF.

The chain has TRBV4-3 and TRBJ2-1; no clear D gene. CDR1 is LGHNA, CDR2 YSLEER, per germline. The V and J ends lost 1 base and 8 bases respectively, with 12 bases between them. The CDR3 is made up of 14 amino acids. This CDR3 is CASSQVRQAHEQFF. The CDR3 DNA follows: TGCGCCAGCAGCCAAGTTCGCCAGGCCCATGAGCAGTTCTTC.

This clone was seen ten or more times. The V and J genes are TRBV19 and TRBJ1-5; maybe TRBD1 (6 bases). Trimming removed 5 bases at V and 11 bases at J, with 16 bases between. CDR1 LNHDA and CDR2 SQIVND come from the germline V gene (reference sequence). The CDR3 totals 13 residues. The CDR3: CASSPETGSAQHF. The CDR3 DNA reads TGTGCCAGTAGTCCCGAAACAGGGTCGGCCCAGCATTTT.

This clone was found a few times. The J gene is TRBJ1-1, the V gene TRBV30; D remains unclear. The CDR3 covers 14 residues. V lost 0 bases and J 3 bases, leaving 11 bases between the germline ends. Germline values: CDR1 GTSNPN, CDR2 SVGIG (reference sequence). The DNA of the CDR3 is TGTGCCTGGAGTGTATTAACTTCGGACACTGAAGCTTTCTTT. Protein sequence: CAWSVLTSDTEAFF.

The chain links TRBV7-8 to TRBJ1-2; 9 bases are shared with TRBD1. The CDR3 consists of 15 residues. Germline CDR1 and CDR2: SGHVS and FQNEAQ. J gave up 6 bases and V 0 bases, and 5 bases lay outside the gene matches. CDR3 loop: CASSLAVTGGNGYTF. As DNA, the CDR3 is TGTGCCAGCAGCTTAGCGGTGACAGGGGGTAATGGCTACACCTTC.

The V call is TRBV5-6, the J call TRBJ1-3; possibly TRBD1 for D (6 bases). V was shortened by 3 bases and J by 3 bases, with 22 bases between the two germline ends. CDR1 and CDR2 (germline): SGHDT, YYEEEE. This CDR3 is built from 18 residues. The CDR3 bases are TGTGCCAGCAGCTCCTACCCTCGACAGGCCCTTGTTGGAAACACCATATATTTT. Translated: CASSSYPRQALVGNTIYF.

The rearrangement links TRBV14 to TRBJ1-1, with 7 bases aligning to TRBD1. The CDR3 totals 17 residues. In germline, CDR1 is SGHDN, CDR2 FVKESK. V trimming: 2 bases; J trimming: 3 bases; junction bases outside the gene matches: 12. The CDR3, as DNA: TGTGCCAGCAGCCAATGGGGGGACAGCCATACAGACACTGAAGCTTTCTTT. Its translation: CASSQWGDSHTDTEAFF.

This clone showed up just a few times. The V gene is TRBV11-1, the J gene TRBJ2-2; 10 bases map to TRBD2. The junction had 8 bases not matched to a gene; V was cut back by 2 bases and J by 5 bases. The CDR3 length is 17 residues. Germline V lookup: CDR1 SGHAT, CDR2 FQDESV (reference sequence). CDR3 region: CASSLRPSGSRTGELFF. The CDR3 DNA reads TGTGCCAGCAGCTTACGTCCTAGCGGGAGTCGGACCGGGGAGCTGTTTTTT.

This clone showed up just a few times. The J gene is TRBJ1-3, the V gene TRBV6-5; D is ambiguous. Germline assignment: CDR1 MNHEY and CDR2 SVGAGI. This CDR3 is 15 amino acids long. The ends were cut back, 5 bases at V and 0 bases at J, with 11 bases in the middle. In DNA form, the CDR3 reads TGTGCCAGCAGTCTCCGACTGCACTCTGGAAACACCATATATTTT. It yields the protein CASSLRLHSGNTIYF.

This clone was found a few times. The chain joins TRBV18 to TRBJ2-3, with D perhaps matching TRBD2 (6 bases). The CDR3 consists of 14 residues. Germline V gene data show CDR1 as KGHSH and CDR2 as LQKENI. V lost 3 bases and J lost 1, with 8 bases in between. In nucleotides, the CDR3 is TGTGCCAGCTCACCGGCTAGCGGCACAGATACGCAGTATTTT. It specifies CASSPASGTDTQYF. The full variable domain, with the rest looked up from reference TRBV18 and TRBJ2-3, is NAGVMQNPRHLVRRRGQEARLRCSPMKGHSHVYWYRQLPEEGLKFMVYLQKENIIDESGMPKERFSAEFPKEGPSILRIQQVVRGDSAAYFCASSPASGTDTQYFGPGTRLTVL.

This clone was seen only a few times. The genes are TRBV9 and TRBJ2-3; 9 bases line up with TRBD1. V lost 3 bases to trimming and J lost 3 bases; unmatched junction nucleotides: 8. The CDR3 spans 16 residues. Germline values: CDR1 SGDLS, CDR2 YYNGEE. The CDR3 loop is CASSGTGGGWTDTQYF. CDR3 DNA: TGTGCCAGCAGCGGCACAGGGGGCGGATGGACAGATACGCAGTATTTT.